This T cell receptor beta chain stems from a study of blood T cell repertoires in COVID-19. Study at large: T cells, B-cell-depleted T cells, or PBMCs supplied cDNA or gDNA.

TCRdb's table, derived via immunoSEQ multiplex PCR, lists solely in-frame clones and lacks some. This sample has around 100,000 clones, with 87% found just once. This clone was detected once. Sequencing used peripheral blood. This TCR was recovered from a human donor in a cohort sampled during active COVID-19.

CDR3 in amino acids: CASSVRAEGEQFF. CDR3 sequence (DNA): TGTGCCAGCAGCGTAAGGGCAGAGGGTGAGCAGTTCTTC. The chain joins TRBV9 to TRBJ2-1; the D gene is possibly TRBD2 (5 bases). From germline, CDR1 is SGDLS and CDR2 YYNGEE. Trimming left V 1 base short and J 9 bases short, with 11 bases between. The CDR3 sequence is 13 residues long.